A single sample is the source of the 27 T cell receptor beta chains below, sequenced in a study of cytomegalovirus exposure and HLA in healthy donors. Amplification used 60 Vbeta primers and 13 Jbeta primers. The protocol was immunoSEQ multiplex PCR, while the TCRdb copy is restricted to in-frame clones and leaves out a portion. The sample records some 180,000 clones, under 85% being singletons. Sequenced material: PBMCs. These receptors were collected from a woman between 18 and 30 years old in good health and CMV-seropositive.

This chain links TRBV14 with TRBJ1-6; D is unclear. The CDR3 sequence is 14 residues long. In germline, CDR1 is SGHDN, CDR2 FVKESK. Trimming took 2 bases from V and 9 from J, leaving 11 bases between them. CDR3 amino acids: CASSQTGSGSPLHF. The CDR3 coding sequence is TGTGCCAGCAGCCAAACGGGGAGTGGTTCACCCCTCCACTTT.

The chain has TRBV5-6 and TRBJ2-3, with TRBD2 matching 8 bases. The CDR3 sequence is 16 residues long. Germline V gene sequence: CDR1 SGHDT, CDR2 YYEEEE. Trimming took 3 bases from V and 2 from J; bases not matched to a gene: 8. This chain's CDR3 is CASSWSPGGITDTQYF. CDR3 bases: TGTGCCAGCAGCTGGAGCCCGGGGGGGATCACAGATACGCAGTATTTT.

This clone appeared once. CDR3 amino acids: CASSPRGAGGNTADTQYF. CDR3 sequence (DNA): TGTGCCAGCAGCCCCCGGGGAGCGGGGGGAAATACTGCAGATACGCAGTATTTT. The chain combines TRBV7-6 with TRBJ2-3; 9 nucleotides line up with TRBD2. V shed 5 bases, J shed 4 bases, and the junction held 16 bases outside the gene matches. The CDR3 consists of 18 residues. Germline V gene sequence: CDR1 SGHVS, CDR2 FNYEAQ.

This clone came up a few times. V usage is TRBV13 and J usage is TRBJ2-2; D is undetermined. V was clipped by 5 bases and J by 0 bases, with 4 bases between them. This CDR3 is 13 amino acids long. Germline values: CDR1 PRHDT, CDR2 FYEKMQ (reference sequence). Here the CDR3 reads CASSHSNTGELFF. CDR3 bases: TGTGCCAGCAGCCACTCGAACACCGGGGAGCTGTTTTTT. Full variable domain (missing parts from reference TRBV13 and TRBJ2-2): AAGVIQSPRHLIKEKRETATLKCYPIPRHDTVYWYQQGPGQDPQFLISFYEKMQSDKGSIPDRFSAQQFSDYHSELNMSSLELGDSALYFCASSHSNTGELFFGEGSRLTVL.

The chain recombines TRBV30 with TRBJ2-5; TRBD2 might be the D (7 bases). V was pared by 3 bases and J by 2 bases, with 10 bases between. The CDR3 loop spans 13 amino acids. Germline loops: CDR1 GTSNPN, CDR2 SVGIG (reference sequence). The CDR3 DNA sequence: TGTGCCTGGAGCGGGGGGCATCAAGAGACCCAGTACTTC. Translated: CAWSGGHQETQYF.

The V call is TRBV6-5, the J call TRBJ2-5; D might be TRBD2 (6 bases). The last part of the DNA fits TRBJ2-7 better; the J call may be wrong. The CDR3 has 13 residues. Germline loops: CDR1 MNHEY, CDR2 SVGAGI. This CDR3 is CASSRDSFYEQYF. Here the CDR3 DNA reads TGTGCCAGCAGCCGGGACTCATTTTACGAGCAGTACTTC.

This chain links TRBV9 with TRBJ2-3; D is uncertain. The CDR3 is made up of 17 amino acids. The V end lost 2 bases, the J end lost 2 bases, and 18 bases lay between the germline ends. Germline V gene data show CDR1 as SGDLS and CDR2 as YYNGEE. The CDR3 loop is CASSVDTASPHTDTQYF. CDR3 in DNA: TGTGCCAGCAGCGTTGACACGGCGTCGCCTCACACAGATACGCAGTATTTT.

The sample holds a few counts of this clone. The chain employs TRBV2 and TRBJ1-2; 8 positions match TRBD1. CDR3 length: 13 residues. Germline V gene lookup returns CDR1 SNHLY and CDR2 FYNNEI. Losses at the gene ends were 4 bases for V and 7 bases for J; bases not matched to a gene: 5. As DNA, the CDR3 is TGTGCCAGCAGTGTATCAGGGGGCAGTGGCTACACCTTC. The encoded protein is CASSVSGGSGYTF. The full variable domain, completed using reference TRBV2 and TRBJ1-2, is EPEVTQTPSHQVTQMGQEVILRCVPISNHLYFYWYRQILGQKVEFLVSFYNNEISEKSEIFDDQFSVERPDGSNFTLKIRSTKLEDSAMYFCASSVSGGSGYTFGSGTRLTVV.

Remarks on this clone: An end of the junction does not agree with germline; a read error may underlie this. This chain links TRBV6-5 with TRBJ1-3; 7 bases agree with TRBD1. This CDR3 contains 15 residues. CDR1 MNHEY and CDR2 SVGAGI come from the germline V gene. The CDR3: CVSSVSQGAGNTIYF. The CDR3 DNA reads as TGTGTCAGCAGCGTATCCCAGGGGGCTGGAAACACCATATATTTT.

The DNA for the CDR3 is TGTGCCAGCAGCGAGACAGGGCTCAATCAGCCCCAGCATTTT. Translating gives CASSETGLNQPQHF. The J gene is TRBJ1-5, the V gene TRBV9; 7 bases align to TRBD1. CDR1 and CDR2 (germline): SGDLS, YYNGEE. V shed 3 bases, J shed 3 bases, and the junction held 3 bases outside the gene matches. The CDR3 is 14 amino acids. Based on the CDR3 plus reference TRBV9 and TRBJ1-5, the full variable domain is DSGVTQTPKHLITATGQRVTLRCSPRSGDLSVYWYQQSLDQGLQFLIQYYNGEERAKGNILERFSAQQFPDLHSELNLSSLELGDSALYFCASSETGLNQPQHFGDGTRLSIL.

As regards this clone: One end of the junction fails to match germline, which may point to a read error. The chain employs TRBV11-3 and TRBJ2-1; D perhaps matches TRBD2 (5 bases). CDR1 is SGHNT, CDR2 YENEEA, per germline. This CDR3 comprises 12 residues. CDR3 amino acids: CASSLTGNAQFF. CDR3 bases: TGTGCCAGCAGCTTAACCGGGAATGCGCAGTTCTTC.

In this sample, this clone turned up a few times. The V and J genes are TRBV20-1 and TRBJ1-2; D is undetermined. This CDR3 is 11 amino acids long. V lost 1 base to trimming and J lost 7 bases, with 7 bases between them. Germline V lookup: CDR1 DFQATT, CDR2 SNEGSKA (reference sequence). The CDR3 DNA reads as TGCAGTGCTAGAGTAGCCCTTGGCTACACCTTC. Encoded protein: CSARVALGYTF.

The chain has TRBV11-2 and TRBJ2-5, with 8 bases matching TRBD1. The trim removed 5 bases at V and 4 bases at J, leaving 6 bases unmatched. In germline, CDR1 is SGHAT, CDR2 FQNNGV. The CDR3 is 14 amino acids. CDR3 coding DNA: TGTGCCAGCAGCGGGCAGGGGGCTGGAGAGACCCAGTACTTC. Amino acid sequence: CASSGQGAGETQYF.

This chain links TRBV9 with TRBJ2-3, with D perhaps TRBD1 (6 bases). The CDR3 length is 18 residues. Germline values: CDR1 SGDLS, CDR2 YYNGEE. V lost 4 bases and J lost 3, with 24 bases in between. CDR3 DNA: TGTGCCAGCAGCCACCCGGTGGGGACACCTCAAGAAACAGATACGCAGTATTTT. Protein sequence: CASSHPVGTPQETDTQYF.

This clone was counted between two and nine times. The chain links TRBV19 to TRBJ2-1; 12 bases are shared with TRBD2. The germline CDR1 and CDR2 sequences are LNHDA and SQIVND (reference sequence). The CDR3 length is 13 residues. The J segment lost 8 bases and the V segment lost 10 bases, leaving 6 bases of the junction unmatched. The CDR3 nucleotides read TGTGCCACTAGCGGGGGGGCTATGGATGAGCAGTTCTTC. Translating gives CATSGGAMDEQFF.

CDR3 region: CASSEQGLDSPLHF. For the CDR3, the DNA is TGTGCCAGCAGTGAACAGGGGTTGGATTCACCCCTCCACTTT. V usage is TRBV6-1 and J usage is TRBJ1-6, with a weak D call TRBD1 (6 bases). The V end lost 2 bases, the J end lost 8 bases, and 10 bases lay between the germline ends. CDR1 and CDR2 (germline): MNHNS, SASEGT. This CDR3 comprises 14 residues.

This clone was counted only a few times. The chain recombines TRBV7-2 with TRBJ1-2; D not resolved. Trimming took off 5 bases at V and 8 bases at J, with 9 bases between the two ends. The germline V gene has CDR1 SGHTA and CDR2 FQGNSA. The length of the CDR3 is 11 residues. As DNA, the CDR3 is TGTGCCAGCAGCCCCGAGGGCGGCTACACCTTC. This translates into CASSPEGGYTF.

The DNA for the CDR3 is TGTGCCAGCAGCCAAGATACAGCTAGCGGGACAGATACGCAGTATTTT. The encoded protein is CASSQDTASGTDTQYF. V usage is TRBV4-2 and J usage is TRBJ2-3; TRBD2 agrees at 8 bases. The CDR3 is 16 residues long. Germline values: CDR1 LGHNA, CDR2 YNFKEQ. J gave up 3 bases and V 0 bases, and 5 bases lay outside the gene matches.

V gene TRBV7-2 combines with J gene TRBJ2-1; 8 bases match TRBD1. Trimming removed 4 bases from V and 6 bases from J; junction bases left unmatched: 8. Germline values: CDR1 SGHTA, CDR2 FQGNSA. This CDR3 comprises 15 residues. This chain's CDR3 is CASSSQGAGRNEQFF. CDR3 DNA: TGTGCCAGCAGCTCGCAGGGGGCGGGGCGCAATGAGCAGTTCTTC.

This clone turned up a few times. The chain has TRBV4-2 and TRBJ2-5, with 13 bases fitting TRBD2. J gave up 6 bases and V 4 bases, and 11 bases lay outside the gene matches. The CDR3 length is 17 residues. Germline V gene data show CDR1 as LGHNA and CDR2 as YNFKEQ. The DNA of the CDR3 is TGTGCCAGCAGCCCCTCTGGAAGGACTAGCGGGGGACAGACCCAGTACTTC. It translates to CASSPSGRTSGGQTQYF.

The chain uses TRBV10-3 and TRBJ2-7; D unresolved. CDR3 length equals 13 residues. The germline V and J ends were trimmed by 6 bases and 3 bases, with 12 bases remaining between them. The germline V gene encodes CDR1 ENHRY and CDR2 SYGVKD. CDR3: CAISLEPLYEQYF. DNA of the CDR3: TGTGCCATCAGCCTGGAGCCCCTCTACGAGCAGTACTTC.

The rearrangement joins TRBV28 to TRBJ1-5; weak D call: TRBD1 (5 bases). This CDR3 comprises 15 residues. V dropped 7 bases and J dropped 5 bases, with 18 bases sitting between them. CDR1 is MDHEN and CDR2 is SYDVKM in the germline V gene. The CDR3 DNA reads as TGTGCCAGCAATATCCCCGGGAGGGGAGATCAGCCCCAGCATTTT. It encodes CASNIPGRGDQPQHF. The whole variable domain, filled in from reference TRBV28 and TRBJ1-5, reads DVKVTQSSRYLVKRTGEKVFLECVQDMDHENMFWYRQDPGLGLRLIYFSYDVKMKEKGDIPEGYSVSREKKERFSLILESASTNQTSMYLCASNIPGRGDQPQHFGDGTRLSIL.

This chain links TRBV7-3 with TRBJ1-1; no firm D call. The length of the CDR3 is 13 residues. Germline lookup yields CDR1 SGHTA and CDR2 FQGTGA. The V end was cut by 4 bases, the J end by 0 bases, with 6 bases between. CDR3 DNA: TGTGCCAGCAGCTCTCAGGTGAACACTGAAGCTTTCTTT. Residues: CASSSQVNTEAFF.

This clone was counted a few times. V and J are TRBV25-1 and TRBJ1-1; no definite D call. The V gene lost 6 bases and the J gene lost 8 bases, with 13 bases spanning the gap. Germline V gene lookup returns CDR1 MGHDK and CDR2 SYGVNS. This CDR3 has 12 amino acids. The CDR3 nucleotides are TGTGCCAGCAGCCGGGGTGGGGAAGAAGCTTTCTTT. Protein product: CASSRGGEEAFF.

This clone was detected only once. The genes are TRBV4-2 and TRBJ1-1; D might be TRBD1 (5 bases). The CDR3 has 15 residues. V lost 2 bases and J 3 bases, leaving 13 bases between the germline ends. CDR1 is LGHNA and CDR2 is YNFKEQ in the germline V gene. CDR3 DNA sequence: TGTGCCAGCAGCCAAAGGGGAGGGAGAGACACTGAAGCTTTCTTT. Translating gives CASSQRGGRDTEAFF.

This clone came up once. V usage is TRBV30 and J usage is TRBJ1-4; tentative D call: TRBD1 (6 bases). The germline V and J ends were trimmed by 8 bases and 3 bases, with 16 bases remaining between them. The germline gives CDR1 GTSNPN, CDR2 SVGIG (reference sequence). The CDR3 totals 14 residues. The CDR3 DNA reads TGTGCCGGTGCCCGACAGGCAGCTAATGAAAAACTGTTTTTT. This codes for CAGARQAANEKLFF.

The chain employs TRBV14 and TRBJ1-2; unclear D gene. This CDR3 comprises 14 residues. The V end was cut by 2 bases, the J end by 5 bases, with 12 bases between. Germline assignment: CDR1 SGHDN and CDR2 FVKESK. The CDR3 protein is CASSQTTRLYGYTF. The CDR3 bases are TGTGCCAGCAGCCAAACGACACGTCTATATGGCTACACCTTC.